This TCR beta chain was found in a study of blood T cell repertoires in COVID-19. For the study at large: T cells, B-cell-depleted T cells, or PBMCs provided the cDNA or gDNA that served as material.

The method was immunoSEQ multiplex PCR; TCRdb's version includes in-frame clones alone and lacks a portion of them. In the table there are approximately 52,000 clones, around 86% of which are singletons. CDR1 and CDR2 from the germline V gene are MDHEN and SYDVKM. Trimming removed 10 bases from V and 9 bases from J, with 20 bases in between. The CDR3 totals 13 residues. The sample consisted of peripheral blood. This clonotype was sampled from a man in his 70s with acute or convalescent COVID-19. The chain links TRBV28 to TRBJ2-3; a weak D match, TRBD2 (6 bases). CDR3 nucleotides: TGTGCCACCTCAACTGGGAGTGCGGGGACGCAGTATTTT. Amino acids: CATSTGSAGTQYF.